Below, 3 T cell receptor beta chains from the same sample are listed, as sequenced in a study of PD-1 blockade in classical Hodgkin lymphoma. Noted time point: cycle 4 day 1 (C4D1), after less than 7 weeks of nivolumab. All patients experienced relapse after autologous stem cell transplantation, and brentuximab vedotin exposure was variable. Some clones are missing from TCRdb's copy, which holds only in-frame ones; the method was immunoSEQ multiplex PCR. The data contain over 50,000 clones, roughly 86% of them seen just once; the ten biggest clones take up about 6.7%. Source: peripheral blood mononuclear cells (PBMCs), taken before the fourth cycle of nivolumab. These receptors were collected from a human donor with classical Hodgkin lymphoma.

The genes are TRBV4-2 and TRBJ2-3; the match to TRBD2 covers 9 bases. CDR3 length equals 13 residues. The J segment lost 5 bases and the V segment lost 7 bases, leaving 4 bases of the junction unmatched. The germline CDR1 and CDR2 sequences are LGHNA and YNFKEQ. The CDR3 DNA sequence: TGTGCCAGCAAGGAGCGGGAGGTAGATACGCAGTATTTT. It encodes CASKEREVDTQYF.

The rearrangement joins TRBV10-3 to TRBJ1-3; D unclear. This CDR3 comprises 15 residues. CDR1 and CDR2 from the germline V gene are ENHRY and SYGVKD. V lost 0 bases, J lost 0 bases, and 6 bases lay in between. The CDR3 protein is CAISESWSSGNTIYF. The CDR3 DNA reads TGTGCCATCAGTGAGTCCTGGAGCTCTGGAAACACCATATATTTT.

The chain links TRBV21-1 to TRBJ2-5; no check of the table's D call, TRBD1, against the DNA was made. TRBV21-1 is assigned pseudogene status. CDR3 length: 15 residues. The CDR3 coding sequence is TGTGCCAGCAGCAGTAGACAGGGGGCCTTGGAGACCCAGTACTTC. Protein: CASSSRQGALETQYF.